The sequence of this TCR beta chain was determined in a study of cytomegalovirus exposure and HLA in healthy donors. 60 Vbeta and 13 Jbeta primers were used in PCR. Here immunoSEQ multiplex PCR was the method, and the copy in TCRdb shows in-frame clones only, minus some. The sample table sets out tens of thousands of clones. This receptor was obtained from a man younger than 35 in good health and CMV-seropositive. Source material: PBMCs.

The CDR3 region has the DNA TGCGCCAGCAGCAGCACAGGGGCGAGAGGCGAAAAACTGTTTTTT. It specifies CASSSTGARGEKLFF. The J gene is TRBJ1-4, the V gene TRBV5-1; 7 nucleotides match TRBD1. The CDR3 consists of 15 residues. CDR1 and CDR2 (germline): SGHRS, YFSETQ. V lost 4 bases, J lost 8 bases, and 11 bases stayed unmatched.